These 5 T cell receptor beta chains came from one sample sequenced in a study of blood T cells in healthy people across ages. Primers used in a second PCR of about 6 to 11 cycles were a sample-barcoded 5' primer and a J-beta primer mix. Each CDR3 protein is one row after TCRdb ran MiXCR on the 5' RACE reads. Among 1.5 million to 2 million distinct CDR3 sequences listed, about 39% were seen once. Sequencing was done on a sample of blood. These receptors came from a human donor in good health.

This sequence joins TRBV30 and TRBJ1-6; D is possibly TRBD1 (5 bases). Germline CDR1 reads GTSNPN; CDR2 reads SVGIG (reference sequence). V lost 5 bases and J lost 15, with 23 bases in between. The CDR3 runs to 14 residues. The CDR3 nucleotides read TGTGCCTGGGATCCCGGGACGGTGGATGCGAACCTCCACTTT. It translates to CAWDPGTVDANLHF.

This clonotype was found a few times. The J gene is TRBJ2-3, the V gene TRBV20-1; D is possibly TRBD1 (5 bases). The CDR3 totals 12 residues. Trimming stripped 6 bases from V and 1 base from J, with 8 bases between. Germline CDR1 DFQATT, CDR2 SNEGSKA (reference sequence). The chain's CDR3 is CSAKQGTDTQYF. CDR3 DNA: TGCAGTGCAAAACAGGGCACAGATACGCAGTATTTT.

There are many counts of this clonotype. The chain uses TRBV12-3 or TRBV12-4 and TRBJ2-7; no clear D gene. The CDR3 has 12 residues. Trimming took 2 bases from V and 5 from J, leaving 7 bases between them. The CDR3 DNA is TGTGCCAGCAGTTTAACTCGGGACGAGCAGTACTTC. Translation gives CASSLTRDEQYF.

The chain combines TRBV5-5 with TRBJ2-1; TRBD1 or TRBD2 may be the D gene (5 bases each). Per germline, CDR1 SGHKS and CDR2 YYEKEE (reference sequence). The CDR3 covers 15 residues. V was pared by 1 base and J by 10 bases, with 18 bases between. The CDR3 is CASSLWAGSSYEQFF. In nucleotides, the CDR3 is TGTGCCAGCAGCTTGTGGGCAGGGAGCTCCTACGAGCAGTTCTTC.

The chain is built from TRBV6-5 and TRBJ2-1; D remains unclear. This CDR3 region has 15 residues. Germline V gives CDR1 MNHEY, CDR2 SVGAGI. Trimming cost V 5 bases and J 4 bases, with 15 bases left between them. Here the CDR3 reads CASSARSPRYNEQFF. The CDR3, as DNA: TGTGCCAGCAGTGCGAGGTCACCTCGGTACAATGAGCAGTTCTTC.